A single sample is the source of the 6 T cell receptor beta chains below, sequenced in a study of shared clonotypes between healthy human individuals. Sequenced by immunoSEQ multiplex PCR; TCRdb stores in-frame clones only, minus some. The sample lists about 1,500,000 clones, roughly 96% occurring once. The sequenced sample was naive CD4+ T cells sorted from blood. Noted subset: CD45RA+ positively selected. The source is a man aged 25 to 45 in good health.

Here the CDR3 reads CASSLDPLAGTSYEQYF. The CDR3 nucleotides read TGTGCCAGCAGCTTAGACCCCCTAGCGGGAACCTCCTACGAGCAGTACTTC. V and J are TRBV7-2 and TRBJ2-7; 9 nucleotides agree with TRBD2. Germline loops: CDR1 SGHTA, CDR2 FQGNSA. With V trimmed by 1 base and J by 0 bases, 7 bases remained unmatched. The CDR3 sequence is 17 residues long.

The gene calls are TRBV11-3 and TRBJ2-1; 8 bases are a match to TRBD1. V trimming: 1 base; J trimming: 5 bases; junction bases outside the gene matches: 4. Looked up from germline, CDR1 is SGHNT and CDR2 is YENEEA. This CDR3 has 15 residues. CDR3 loop: CASSLGRRGHNEQFF. The CDR3 DNA reads TGTGCCAGCAGCTTAGGGCGCAGGGGGCACAATGAGCAGTTCTTC.

The chain joins TRBV5-1 to TRBJ1-1; possible D gene TRBD1, 5 bases. The germline V and J ends were trimmed by 1 base and 3 bases, with 10 bases remaining between them. Per germline, CDR1 SGHRS and CDR2 YFSETQ. The CDR3 spans 14 residues. DNA of the CDR3: TGCGCCAGCAGCTTGCAGGGAGGAGACACTGAAGCTTTCTTT. It encodes CASSLQGGDTEAFF.

The chain is built from TRBV4-3 and TRBJ2-7; 10 bases line up with TRBD1. The V and J ends lost 3 bases and 4 bases, in that order; junction bases with no gene match: 6. The CDR3 runs to 15 residues. From germline, CDR1 is LGHNA and CDR2 YSLEER. CDR3 sequence (DNA): TGCGCCAGCAGCCAGACAGGGGGCAAGGTTTACGAGCAGTACTTC. Translation gives CASSQTGGKVYEQYF.

This clone was counted once. The chain is built from TRBV7-2 and TRBJ2-3; D is unresolved. The V end was cut by 4 bases, the J end by 5 bases, with 19 bases between. This CDR3 contains 16 residues. From germline, CDR1 is SGHTA and CDR2 FQGNSA. CDR3 residues: CASSSRRTGLGDTQYF. The CDR3 nucleotides are TGTGCCAGCAGCTCCCGCCGTACGGGCCTAGGAGATACGCAGTATTTT. Drawing the rest from reference TRBV7-2 and TRBJ2-3, the complete variable domain is GAGVSQSPSNKVTEKGKDVELRCDPISGHTALYWYRQSLGQGLEFLIYFQGNSAPDKSGLPSDRFSAERTGGSVSTLTIQRTQQEDSAVYLCASSSRRTGLGDTQYFGPGTRLTVL.

This clone was observed a single time. The genes are TRBV6-1 and TRBJ1-1; possible D gene TRBD1, 5 bases. This CDR3 is 11 amino acids long. V dropped 6 bases and J dropped 6 bases, with 8 bases sitting between them. Germline CDR1 MNHNS, CDR2 SASEGT. CDR3 protein: CASSSGSEAFF. The CDR3 bases are TGTGCCAGCAGCTCAGGGTCTGAAGCTTTCTTT.